These 21 T cell receptor beta chains share one sample of origin, sequenced in a study of T cell repertoires in aging, cancer and after chemotherapy. A mixed TRB-A/B primer pool amplified rearranged TRB by multiplex touch-down PCR. TCRdb reanalysed the multiplex PCR reads using MiXCR and keeps one entry per CDR3 protein. The repertoire consists of some 2,500 distinct CDR3 sequences, with approximately 23% occurring once and the leading ten covering over 12%. The template was genomic DNA from peripheral blood, not RNA. Sequencing used blood. These receptors were collected from a human donor with a solid tumor.

This clonotype was observed once. A much larger clone differs by one base, so this may be a read error. The rearrangement links TRBV6-6 to TRBJ1-5; D not certain. The germline CDR1 and CDR2 sequences are MNHNY and SVGAGI (reference sequence). The CDR3 runs 15 residues. V lost 0 bases, J lost 4 bases, and 10 bases lay in between. The CDR3, as DNA: TGTGCCAGCAGTTACTCGGGCGGGCGGAATCAGCCCCAGCATTTT. This codes for CASSYSGGRNQPQHF.

This clonotype is medium-sized in the sample. The CDR3 DNA follows: TGTGCCAGCAGTTGGGACAGGAAGGCTTTCTTT. Translated, it gives CASSWDRKAFF. This rearrangement joins TRBV6-2 or TRBV6-3 to TRBJ1-1; 8 nucleotides match TRBD1. This CDR3 has 11 residues. Germline V gene lookup returns CDR1 MNHEY and CDR2 SVGEGT. Trimming cost V 4 bases and J 11 bases; bases outside gene matches: 3.

Turning to this clonotype: A much larger clone lies a single base off, so this may be a read error. The chain combines TRBV7-2 with TRBJ2-2, with D perhaps TRBD1 (6 bases). The CDR3 is 14 amino acids. V shed 6 bases and J shed 4 bases, with 12 bases lying between them. Germline V gene data show CDR1 as SGHTA and CDR2 as FQGNSA. In DNA, the CDR3 is TGTGCCAGCAGGGGGGCATCGGGCACCGGGGAGCTGTTTTTT. This codes for CASRGASGTGELFF.

Judged by abundance, this clonotype is medium-sized (0.01 to 0.1%). The V call is TRBV12-3 or TRBV12-4, the J call TRBJ1-2, with 8 bases lining up with TRBD1. The CDR3 is made up of 17 amino acids. Unmatched junction bases numbered 17, after V lost 6 bases and J lost 5 bases. Here the CDR3 reads CASSPGTGGGDRYGYTF. In DNA form, the CDR3 reads TGTGCCAGCAGCCCCGGGACAGGTGGAGGGGATAGGTATGGCTACACCTTC.

This clonotype is labeled as medium-sized. J is TRBJ2-3 and V is TRBV7-9; D perhaps matches TRBD2 (6 bases). Germline loops: CDR1 SEHNR, CDR2 FQNEAQ (reference sequence). The CDR3 covers 18 residues. Trimming pared 8 bases from V and 2 bases from J, leaving 26 bases between. CDR3 nucleotides: TGTGCCAGCGGCATCCAGAGTTTCCTCAGCGGGTACACAGATACGCAGTATTTT. Its protein is CASGIQSFLSGYTDTQYF.

Comment on this clonotype: This could be a read error, since a much larger clone is one nucleotide away. The chain is built from TRBV7-6 and TRBJ1-1; 11 nucleotides line up with TRBD1. Germline CDR1 reads SGHVS; CDR2 reads FNYEAQ. The CDR3 is made up of 20 amino acids. Trimming at V came to 1 base and at J to 0 bases, leaving 13 bases not matched to a gene. This CDR3 is CASSLGGQGEAWWMNTEAFF. The CDR3 DNA reads as TGTGCCAGCAGCTTAGGGGGACAGGGGGAAGCTTGGTGGATGAACACTGAAGCTTTCTTT. Filled out from reference TRBV7-6 and TRBJ1-1, the complete variable domain reads GAGVSQSPRYKVTKRGQDVALRCDPISGHVSLYWYRQALGQGPEFLTYFNYEAQQDKSGLPNDRFSAERPEGSISTLTIQRTEQRDSAMYRCASSLGGQGEAWWMNTEAFFGQGTRLTVV.

By frequency in the sample, this clonotype is medium-sized. The chain links TRBV19 to TRBJ2-7; TRBD2 might be the D (5 bases). There are 14 residues in the CDR3. The V gene lost 1 base and the J gene lost 6 bases, with 13 bases spanning the gap. Germline V gene lookup returns CDR1 LNHDA and CDR2 SQIVND (reference sequence). The CDR3 DNA reads TGTGCCAGTAGTATAGGTTTCCGGGCGGGCGAGCAGTACTTC. It encodes CASSIGFRAGEQYF.

Worth noting for this clonotype: One junction end disagrees with the germline gene, perhaps due to a read error. The rearrangement uses TRBV19 and TRBJ2-2; 8 nucleotides align to TRBD1. Germline V gene sequence: CDR1 LNHDA, CDR2 SQIVND (reference sequence). This CDR3 has 14 residues. CDR3 residues: CASSMTGEYGELFF. CDR3 coding DNA: TGTGCCAGTAGTATGACAGGGGAATACGGGGAGCTGTTTTTC.

This rearrangement joins TRBV20-1 to TRBJ1-1, with a tentative D call TRBD1 (5 bases). Trimming cost V 8 bases and J 7 bases, with 14 bases left between them. The CDR3 is made up of 11 amino acids. Germline V gives CDR1 DFQATT, CDR2 SNEGSKA (reference sequence). In nucleotides, the CDR3 is TGCAGTCCCACGGAGGGGTATGAAGCTTTCTTT. Translating gives CSPTEGYEAFF.

This clonotype has just a few counts. Here the CDR3 reads CASSEAGTVAGDTQYF. Written as DNA, the CDR3 is TGTGCCAGCAGCGAGGCAGGGACAGTTGCTGGAGATACGCAGTATTTT. The V call is TRBV2, the J call TRBJ2-3; 7 nucleotides align to TRBD1. The CDR3 sequence is 16 residues long. Trimming cost V 6 bases and J 5 bases; bases outside gene matches: 14. In germline, CDR1 is SNHLY, CDR2 FYNNEI.

This clonotype is medium-sized by share. The J gene is TRBJ2-7, the V gene TRBV6-6, with 9 bases identical to TRBD1. CDR3 length: 14 amino acids. CDR1 is MNHNY and CDR2 is SVGAGI in the germline V gene (reference sequence). The V gene end was trimmed by 7 bases and the J gene end by 2 bases; junction bases not matched to a gene: 6. For the CDR3, the DNA is TGTGCCAGCACGGCGGGACAGGGCCCCTACGAGCAGTACTTC. This translates into CASTAGQGPYEQYF.

This clonotype appeared a single time. The chain couples TRBV13 to TRBJ1-3; D unclear. V lost 0 bases, J lost 2 bases, and 8 bases lay in between. The CDR3 covers 15 residues. CDR1 and CDR2 from the germline V gene are PRHDT and FYEKMQ (reference sequence). In DNA form, the CDR3 reads TGTGCCAGCAGCTTAGGGGAGGGAGCTGGAAACACCATATATTTT. Its translation: CASSLGEGAGNTIYF.

By frequency in the sample, this clonotype is medium-sized (0.01 to 0.1%). This chain connects TRBV6-1 to TRBJ2-1; D perhaps matches TRBD2 (6 bases). The germline CDR1 and CDR2 sequences are MNHNS and SASEGT. The V end was cut by 4 bases, the J end by 2 bases, with 12 bases between. This CDR3 has 15 residues. CDR3 protein: CASSVQLAAYNEQFF. The CDR3, as DNA: TGTGCCAGCAGTGTCCAGTTAGCGGCCTACAATGAGCAGTTCTTC.

With respect to this clonotype: One end of the junction varies from germline; a read error may be responsible. The rearrangement joins TRBV14 to TRBJ1-3; D is perhaps TRBD1 (6 bases). Germline V gene lookup returns CDR1 SGHDN and CDR2 FVKESK. The CDR3 loop spans 14 amino acids. The CDR3 DNA sequence: TGTGCCAGCCGCCAGGGGATCTCTGGAAACACCATATATTTT. Translated: CASRQGISGNTIYF.

On this clonotype: One end of the junction is discordant with germline, which a read error may explain. V and J are TRBV4-2 and TRBJ1-1; D not certain. Germline lookup yields CDR1 LGHNA and CDR2 YNFKEQ. This CDR3 spans 14 amino acids. The CDR3 coding sequence is TGCGCCAGCAGCCAAGGGATGTTGGGAACTGAAGCTTTCTTT. This gives the protein CASSQGMLGTEAFF.

The rearrangement uses TRBV7-9 and TRBJ2-1, with TRBD2 matching over 8 bases. The CDR3 covers 15 residues. J lost 5 bases, V lost 7 bases, and 10 bases had no gene match. CDR1 and CDR2 (germline): SEHNR, FQNEAQ (reference sequence). The CDR3 loop is CASTPGGAHNNEQFF. The CDR3 DNA sequence: TGTGCCAGCACCCCGGGGGGGGCCCACAACAATGAGCAGTTCTTC.

The rearrangement uses TRBV5-1 and TRBJ1-2; no clear D. Germline V CDR1 and CDR2: SGHRS, YFSETQ. The CDR3 runs 14 residues. Trimming stripped 0 bases from V and 0 bases from J, with 6 bases between. In DNA form, the CDR3 reads TGCGCCAGCAGCTTGGGGGGTTCTAACTATGGCTACACCTTC. It yields the protein CASSLGGSNYGYTF.

The rearrangement joins TRBV20-1 to TRBJ1-3, with D perhaps matching TRBD1 (6 bases). The CDR3 has 13 residues. Trimming stripped 5 bases from V and 0 bases from J, with 8 bases between. Germline V CDR1 and CDR2: DFQATT, SNEGSKA (reference sequence). CDR3 amino acids: CSAGQYSGNTIYF. In DNA, the CDR3 is TGCAGTGCTGGACAGTACTCTGGAAACACCATATATTTT.

This clonotype is medium-sized within its sample. The chain has TRBV6-5 and TRBJ1-2; tentative D call: TRBD1 (5 bases). Trimming took 6 bases from V and 1 from J, leaving 12 bases between them. The CDR3 consists of 14 residues. In germline, CDR1 is MNHEY, CDR2 SVGAGI. The CDR3 DNA sequence: TGTGCCAGCAGACACGGGGGTAATAACTATGGCTACACCTTC. Its translation: CASRHGGNNYGYTF.

This clonotype is labeled as medium-sized. The chain joins TRBV6-1 to TRBJ2-5; D uncertain. Germline V CDR1 and CDR2: MNHNS, SASEGT. V gave up 4 bases and J gave up 4 bases, with 7 bases separating them. This CDR3 is built from 12 residues. The DNA for the CDR3 is TGTGCCAGCAGTGGAACGGGAGAGACCCAGTACTTC. Protein sequence: CASSGTGETQYF.

The CDR3 is CASSYRTGGSPLHF. Written as DNA, the CDR3 is TGTGCCAGCAGTTACAGGACAGGGGGTTCACCCCTCCACTTT. This rearrangement joins TRBV6-6 to TRBJ1-6; 10 bases agree with TRBD1. Germline CDR1 MNHNY, CDR2 SVGAGI (reference sequence). The junction had 1 base not matched to a gene; V was cut back by 2 bases and J by 9 bases. This CDR3 is built from 14 residues.